These 18 T cell receptor beta chains were all obtained from the same sample, sequenced in a study of CD8+ T cells in alopecia areata. Reverse transcription of extracted RNA yielded cDNA, which provided the sequencing template. Measured with immunoSEQ multiplex PCR; TCRdb has only the in-frame clones, and not every one. The table lists about 82,000 clones, just over 50% of them singletons, with approximately 5.4% in the top ten. Material: NKG2D-high CD8+ T cells sorted from blood. The receptors here all came from a human donor with alopecia areata.

The chain is built from TRBV28 and TRBJ1-2, with D uncertain. V gave up 6 bases and J gave up 4 bases, with 3 bases separating them. This CDR3 is built from 10 residues. The germline CDR1 and CDR2 sequences are MDHEN and SYDVKM. The chain's CDR3 is CASSGYGYTF. The CDR3 DNA sequence: TGTGCCAGCAGCGGCTATGGCTACACCTTC.

This clone has a single count. Other DNA sequences in the sample encode the same CDR3. The chain uses TRBV27 and TRBJ1-1; perhaps TRBD1 as D (5 bases). From germline, CDR1 is MNHEY and CDR2 SMNVEV (reference sequence). The CDR3 runs 13 residues. V was clipped by 6 bases and J by 1 base, with 9 bases between them. DNA for the CDR3: TGTGCCAGCAGACAAGGGACGAACACTGAAGCTTTCTTT. It codes for CASRQGTNTEAFF.

This chain links TRBV11-2 with TRBJ2-7; D unclear. The CDR3 is made up of 13 amino acids. Germline CDR1 is SGHAT and CDR2 is FQNNGV. Deletions cut 3 bases from V and 0 bases from J, with 6 bases between. The CDR3 DNA is TGTGCCAGCAGCTTTATGTCCTCCTACGAGCAGTACTTC. Translated: CASSFMSSYEQYF. Combining the CDR3 with reference TRBV11-2 and TRBJ2-7 gives the whole variable domain EAGVAQSPRYKIIEKRQSVAFWCNPISGHATLYWYQQILGQGPKLLIQFQNNGVVDDSQLPKDRFSAERLKGVDSTLKIQPAKLEDSAVYLCASSFMSSYEQYFGPGTRLTVT.

This clone was counted only a few times. V usage is TRBV29-1 and J usage is TRBJ2-1; TRBD1 matches 9 bases. CDR1 is SQVTM and CDR2 is ANQGSEA in the germline V gene. The junction had 33 bases not matched to a gene; V was cut back by 6 bases and J by 12 bases. The CDR3 contains 20 residues. CDR3 residues: CSVDGTGWWTSSDSTAMQFF. CDR3 DNA sequence: TGCAGCGTCGACGGGACAGGGTGGTGGACCTCTTCCGATTCTACGGCCATGCAGTTCTTC.

The chain couples TRBV6-5 to TRBJ2-4; possible D gene TRBD2, 6 bases. The germline gives CDR1 MNHEY, CDR2 SVGAGI. V gave up 6 bases and J gave up 8 bases, with 17 bases separating them. The CDR3 is made up of 14 amino acids. For the CDR3, the DNA is TGTGCCAGCAGCCCCGAAGCGGGCATGGACATTCAGTACTTC. Translated: CASSPEAGMDIQYF.

This clone was picked up a small number of times. The chain combines TRBV29-1 with TRBJ2-1; weak D call: TRBD2 (6 bases). The CDR3 is 13 amino acids. Germline V gene data show CDR1 as SQVTM and CDR2 as ANQGSEA. The ends were cut back, 6 bases at V and 7 bases at J, with 16 bases in the middle. The CDR3 here is CSVPTWRGNEQFF. CDR3 DNA: TGCAGCGTCCCAACCTGGAGGGGAAATGAGCAGTTCTTC.

This sequence joins TRBV6-1 and TRBJ2-5; 10 bases map to TRBD2. Trimming removed 6 bases from V and 5 bases from J; junction bases left unmatched: 3. Germline values: CDR1 MNHNS, CDR2 SASEGT. This CDR3 contains 13 residues. The CDR3 DNA reads TGTGCCAGCAGCTCTAGCGGGGGCGAGACCCAGTACTTC. Translated, it gives CASSSSGGETQYF.

The V gene is TRBV4-2, the J gene TRBJ2-1, with D possibly TRBD2 on 5 matching bases. The CDR3 is made up of 14 amino acids. Germline V gene data show CDR1 as LGHNA and CDR2 as YNFKEQ. V was pared by 2 bases and J by 9 bases, with 14 bases between. The CDR3 loop is CASSQSSSGTEQFF. CDR3 DNA: TGTGCCAGCAGCCAATCTTCGTCGGGAACTGAGCAGTTCTTC.

This clone was recorded a few times. This sequence joins TRBV29-1 and TRBJ2-2, with 11 bases that match TRBD1. This CDR3 contains 14 residues. The germline V gene encodes CDR1 SQVTM and CDR2 ANQGSEA. J lost 6 bases, V lost 6 bases, and 6 bases had no gene match. The CDR3 DNA follows: TGCAGCGTACGGACAGGGGGCCTAGCCGGGGAGCTGTTTTTT. It encodes CSVRTGGLAGELFF.

V gene TRBV2 combines with J gene TRBJ1-3; D is undetermined. V lost 5 bases and J lost 0, with 11 bases in between. The germline gives CDR1 SNHLY, CDR2 FYNNEI. The CDR3 totals 15 residues. The CDR3 here is CASSTSFFSGNTIYF. Written as DNA, the CDR3 is TGTGCCAGCAGTACCAGCTTCTTCTCTGGAAACACCATATATTTT.

The J gene is TRBJ2-7, the V gene TRBV29-1; the match to TRBD2 covers 10 bases. The CDR3 length is 14 residues. Trimming cost V 3 bases and J 0 bases; bases outside gene matches: 2. The germline V gene has CDR1 SQVTM and CDR2 ANQGSEA. CDR3 coding DNA: TGCAGCGTTGACTCTAGCGGGAGCTCCTACGAGCAGTACTTC. This translates into CSVDSSGSSYEQYF.

This rearrangement joins TRBV13 to TRBJ1-1, with D unclear. Germline V gene sequence: CDR1 PRHDT, CDR2 FYEKMQ (reference sequence). The ends were cut back, 6 bases at V and 1 base at J, with 12 bases in the middle. CDR3 size: 14 residues. Here the CDR3 reads CASRPRLQNTEAFF. The DNA of the CDR3 is TGTGCCAGCAGACCTAGACTCCAGAACACTGAAGCTTTCTTT.

V usage is TRBV28 and J usage is TRBJ2-7; perhaps TRBD1 as D (5 bases). This CDR3 spans 13 amino acids. The germline V gene encodes CDR1 MDHEN and CDR2 SYDVKM. V lost 1 base to trimming and J lost 9 bases, with 13 bases between them. The CDR3 sequence: CASSLYRTVAQYF. The CDR3 coding sequence is TGTGCCAGCAGTTTATACAGGACGGTCGCGCAGTACTTC.

This clone turned up a few times. J is TRBJ2-5 and V is TRBV29-1, with unresolved D. Deletions cut 5 bases from V and 4 bases from J, with 20 bases between. Germline CDR1 SQVTM, CDR2 ANQGSEA. This CDR3 is 15 amino acids long. The CDR3 here is CSVQVLFGERETQYF. CDR3 in DNA: TGCAGCGTTCAAGTTCTGTTCGGTGAGAGAGAGACCCAGTACTTC.

The J gene is TRBJ2-7, the V gene TRBV7-9; D could derive from TRBD1 or TRBD2 (5 bases each). The V gene's germline CDR1 is SEHNR and CDR2 FQNEAQ (reference sequence). This CDR3 is built from 15 residues. Trimming took off 0 bases at V and 5 bases at J, with 14 bases between the two ends. The CDR3 is CASSLAASGGNEQYF. The CDR3 nucleotides read TGTGCCAGCAGCTTAGCGGCTTCTGGGGGTAACGAGCAGTACTTC.

The table lists this clone with a few counts. V usage is TRBV11-2 and J usage is TRBJ2-6; no clear D. Trimming shortened V by 5 bases and J by 2 bases, and 4 bases separated the two germline ends. Germline CDR1 and CDR2: SGHAT and FQNNGV. The CDR3 length is 13 residues. CDR3 sequence reads: CASSGPGANVLTF. CDR3 bases: TGTGCCAGCAGCGGACCTGGGGCCAACGTCCTGACTTTC.

This chain uses TRBV30 with TRBJ2-2; D possibly uses TRBD1 or TRBD2 (6 bases each). Germline V CDR1 and CDR2: GTSNPN, SVGIG (reference sequence). This CDR3 is built from 16 residues. V lost 0 bases to trimming and J lost 4 bases, with 15 bases between them. The CDR3 here is CAWSVPGGLGTGELFF. The CDR3 DNA reads TGTGCCTGGAGTGTACCCGGGGGCCTTGGCACCGGGGAGCTGTTTTTT.

This rearrangement joins TRBV29-1 to TRBJ1-2; the D gene is possibly TRBD1 (6 bases). V lost 5 bases, J lost 5 bases, and 12 bases lay in between. This CDR3 comprises 12 residues. Per germline, CDR1 SQVTM and CDR2 ANQGSEA. CDR3 loop: CSVQGQKYGYTF. Here the CDR3 DNA reads TGCAGCGTTCAAGGACAGAAATATGGCTACACCTTC.